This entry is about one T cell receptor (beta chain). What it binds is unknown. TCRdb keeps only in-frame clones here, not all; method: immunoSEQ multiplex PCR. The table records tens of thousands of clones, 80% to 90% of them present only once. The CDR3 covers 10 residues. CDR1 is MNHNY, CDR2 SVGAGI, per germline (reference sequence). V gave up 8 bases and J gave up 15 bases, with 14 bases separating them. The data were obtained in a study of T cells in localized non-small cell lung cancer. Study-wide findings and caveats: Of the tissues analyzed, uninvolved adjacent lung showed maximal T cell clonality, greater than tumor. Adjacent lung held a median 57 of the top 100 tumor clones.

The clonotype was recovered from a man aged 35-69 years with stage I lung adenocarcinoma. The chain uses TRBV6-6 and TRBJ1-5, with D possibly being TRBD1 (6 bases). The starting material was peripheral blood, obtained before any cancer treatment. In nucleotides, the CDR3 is TGTGCCAGCCGGGAGGGACAATGGCATTTT. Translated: CASREGQWHF.